The next 20 T cell receptor beta chains were all read from a single sample in a study of T cell changes during pregnancy in multiple sclerosis. Clones were sequenced by immunoSEQ multiplex PCR, and TCRdb holds only the in-frame ones, with some missing. The sample has about 33,000 clones, over 80% seen once. The sample comprised PBMCs (not recorded whether the cells were cultured). These receptors all come from a female donor with multiple sclerosis, enrolled in a pregnancy study.

This clone was seen once. The rearrangement links TRBV5-8 to TRBJ2-1; D uncertain. The germline CDR1 and CDR2 sequences are SGHTS and YDEGEE. Trimming took 4 bases from V and 10 from J, leaving 15 bases between them. The CDR3 totals 13 residues. The CDR3 DNA is TGTGCCAGCAGCGATGGTACTTTGCAGGAGCAGTTCTTC. Protein product: CASSDGTLQEQFF.

This chain's CDR3 is CASSAGGEDTQYF. CDR3 coding DNA: TGTGCCAGCAGTGCAGGGGGCGAAGATACGCAGTATTTT. This chain joins TRBV7-3 and TRBJ2-3; TRBD1 aligns across 8 bases. Germline values: CDR1 SGHTA, CDR2 FQGTGA. The CDR3 totals 13 residues. V lost 6 bases to trimming and J lost 5 bases; unmatched junction nucleotides: 4.

The V and J genes are TRBV4-1 and TRBJ1-1; no clear D. V was cut by 6 bases and J by 3 bases, with 14 bases left in between. Germline-derived CDR1 and CDR2 are MGHRA and YSYEKL. CDR3 length: 14 amino acids. The CDR3 nucleotides are TGCGCCAGCAGTATGGGTCGGTTCGACACTGAAGCTTTCTTT. Amino acids: CASSMGRFDTEAFF.

This chain links TRBV6-5 with TRBJ1-2, with 8 bases matching TRBD1. This CDR3 spans 15 amino acids. Germline CDR1 MNHEY, CDR2 SVGAGI. The trim removed 0 bases at V and 4 bases at J, leaving 4 bases unmatched. CDR3 protein: CASSYSKTGAYGYTF. CDR3 DNA sequence: TGTGCCAGCAGTTACTCGAAGACAGGGGCCTATGGCTACACCTTC.

The CDR3 is CASSYSRTGGGNEQFF. The CDR3 DNA is TGTGCCAGCAGTTACTCGAGAACGGGAGGTGGGAATGAGCAGTTCTTC. The genes are TRBV6-5 and TRBJ2-1; 7 nucleotides line up with TRBD2. Germline V gene lookup returns CDR1 MNHEY and CDR2 SVGAGI. Germline trimming cut 0 bases from V and 7 bases from J; bases unmatched to any gene: 9. The CDR3 contains 16 residues.

The gene calls are TRBV4-3 and TRBJ2-1, with 9 bases aligning to TRBD2. The V gene end was trimmed by 0 bases and the J gene end by 10 bases; junction bases not matched to a gene: 13. This CDR3 is built from 17 residues. CDR1 is LGHNA and CDR2 is YSLEER in the germline V gene. The CDR3 sequence is CASSQDIAGERLWEQFF. The CDR3, as DNA: TGCGCCAGCAGCCAAGATATAGCGGGAGAGCGGTTATGGGAGCAGTTCTTC.

The CDR3 nucleotides read TGCAGTGCTAGTTTTATCGTAGAGCAGTTCTTC. Translating gives CSASFIVEQFF. The chain is built from TRBV20-1 and TRBJ2-1; D is unclear. This CDR3 region has 11 residues. Germline CDR1 and CDR2: DFQATT and SNEGSKA (reference sequence). V lost 3 bases, J lost 10 bases, and 10 bases lay in between.

The J gene is TRBJ2-4, the V gene TRBV6-5, with 8 bases aligning to TRBD2. Germline CDR1 is MNHEY and CDR2 is SVGAGI. The V gene end was trimmed by 7 bases and the J gene end by 8 bases; junction bases not matched to a gene: 4. CDR3 length equals 12 residues. CDR3 coding DNA: TGTGCCAGCACTAGCGGGTTGGACATTCAGTACTTC. Translated, it gives CASTSGLDIQYF.

This clone was seen just once. The chain has TRBV27 and TRBJ2-5; no clear D gene. This CDR3 region has 15 residues. Trimming shortened V by 7 bases and J by 5 bases, and 20 bases separated the two germline ends. The germline gives CDR1 MNHEY, CDR2 SMNVEV (reference sequence). The DNA of the CDR3 is TGTGCCAGCACTAACTCAATCGAGAGATTGGAGACCCAGTACTTC. This translates into CASTNSIERLETQYF.

The genes are TRBV10-3 and TRBJ2-7; D is undetermined. V lost 10 bases, J lost 0 bases, and 19 bases lay in between. The CDR3 is made up of 15 amino acids. Germline loops: CDR1 ENHRY, CDR2 SYGVKD. Written as DNA, the CDR3 is TGTGCCACCCAAACCCCCACCCTACCCTCCTACGAGCAGTACTTC. Protein sequence: CATQTPTLPSYEQYF.

The chain has TRBV19 and TRBJ1-3, with 8 bases fitting TRBD1. The CDR3 has 15 residues. Germline loops: CDR1 LNHDA, CDR2 SQIVND (reference sequence). The V gene end was trimmed by 4 bases and the J gene end by 0 bases; junction bases not matched to a gene: 2. DNA of the CDR3: TGTGCCAGTAGTACCGGGACAGGCTCTGGAAACACCATATATTTT. It codes for CASSTGTGSGNTIYF.

The rearrangement links TRBV30 to TRBJ2-7; possibly TRBD1 or TRBD2 for D (7 bases each). The germline CDR1 and CDR2 sequences are GTSNPN and SVGIG (reference sequence). V lost 0 bases and J lost 2, with 14 bases in between. CDR3 length: 15 residues. CDR3 sequence: CAWSVRGDYTYEQYF. DNA of the CDR3: TGTGCCTGGAGTGTCAGGGGGGACTACACCTACGAGCAGTACTTC.

This clone has a single count. CDR3 residues: CAISESGTGGPNYGYTF. As DNA, the CDR3 is TGTGCCATCAGTGAGTCCGGGACAGGGGGGCCCAACTATGGCTACACCTTC. The V call is TRBV10-3, the J call TRBJ1-2, with 11 bases fitting TRBD1. Germline V gives CDR1 ENHRY, CDR2 SYGVKD. CDR3 length: 17 residues. Losses at the gene ends were 0 bases for V and 2 bases for J; bases not matched to a gene: 5.

This clone was detected only once. V usage is TRBV11-3 and J usage is TRBJ2-2; TRBD1 matches 7 bases. Germline assignment: CDR1 SGHNT and CDR2 YENEEA. The CDR3 has 14 residues. Trimming cost V 5 bases and J 3 bases; bases outside gene matches: 3. The DNA of the CDR3 is TGTGCCAGCAGCCTTCAGGGGGACACCGGGGAGCTGTTTTTT. Its translation is CASSLQGDTGELFF.

The chain is built from TRBV5-8 and TRBJ1-2; D unclear. Trimming cost V 0 bases and J 2 bases, with 5 bases left between them. The CDR3 contains 13 residues. The germline CDR1 and CDR2 sequences are SGHTS and YDEGEE. Written as DNA, the CDR3 is TGTGCCAGCAGCTTGGTATGGAACTATGGCTACACCTTC. This codes for CASSLVWNYGYTF.

This chain joins TRBV30 and TRBJ2-2, with 9 bases that match TRBD1. This CDR3 is 14 amino acids long. Losses at the gene ends were 1 base for V and 4 bases for J; bases not matched to a gene: 1. Per the germline V gene, CDR1 is GTSNPN and CDR2 is SVGIG (reference sequence). This chain's CDR3 is CAWSGTGVTGELFF. CDR3 in DNA: TGTGCCTGGAGTGGGACAGGGGTCACCGGGGAGCTGTTTTTT.

The chain couples TRBV19 to TRBJ2-7; 7 bases fit TRBD1. The CDR3 covers 15 residues. The ends lost 4 bases at V and 3 bases at J; junction bases unmatched: 9. Germline CDR1 reads LNHDA; CDR2 reads SQIVND (reference sequence). CDR3 DNA sequence: TGTGCCAGTAGTAGCGACAGGGTAGGAATCTACGAGCAGTACTTC. Encoded protein: CASSSDRVGIYEQYF.

The V gene is TRBV6-1, the J gene TRBJ2-7, with 9 bases aligning to TRBD1. CDR1 and CDR2 from the germline V gene are MNHNS and SASEGT. The V gene end was trimmed by 6 bases and the J gene end by 2 bases; junction bases not matched to a gene: 5. CDR3 length equals 14 residues. The CDR3, as DNA: TGTGCCAGCAGGAGACAGGGGGACGCCTACGAGCAGTACTTC. Protein: CASRRQGDAYEQYF.

The rearrangement uses TRBV5-6 and TRBJ2-3, with 10 bases lining up with TRBD1. CDR1 is SGHDT and CDR2 is YYEEEE in the germline V gene. J was trimmed by 5 bases and V by 4 bases; bases with no gene match: 7. This CDR3 is built from 15 residues. The CDR3 spells CASSTGTGERDTQYF. CDR3 bases: TGTGCCAGCAGCACCGGGACAGGGGAGAGAGATACGCAGTATTTT.

The V gene is TRBV5-1, the J gene TRBJ2-6, with D possibly TRBD2 on 5 matching bases. The CDR3 consists of 16 residues. Germline values: CDR1 SGHRS, CDR2 YFSETQ. Trimming shortened V by 0 bases and J by 4 bases, and 11 bases separated the two germline ends. The CDR3 reads CASSLAGRVGANVLTF. In DNA form, the CDR3 reads TGCGCCAGCAGCTTGGCCGGGCGGGTCGGGGCCAACGTCCTGACTTTC.